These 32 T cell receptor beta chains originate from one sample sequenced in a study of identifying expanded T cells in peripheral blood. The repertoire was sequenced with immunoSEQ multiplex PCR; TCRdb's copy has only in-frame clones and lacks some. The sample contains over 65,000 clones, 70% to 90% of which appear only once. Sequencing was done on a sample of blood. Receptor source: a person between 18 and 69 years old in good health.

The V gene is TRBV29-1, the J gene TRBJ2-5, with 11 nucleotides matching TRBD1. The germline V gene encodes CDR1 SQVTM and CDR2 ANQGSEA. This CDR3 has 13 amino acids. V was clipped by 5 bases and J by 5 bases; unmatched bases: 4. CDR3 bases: TGCAGCGTTTGGACAGGGGGCTGGGAGACCCAGTACTTC. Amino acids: CSVWTGGWETQYF.

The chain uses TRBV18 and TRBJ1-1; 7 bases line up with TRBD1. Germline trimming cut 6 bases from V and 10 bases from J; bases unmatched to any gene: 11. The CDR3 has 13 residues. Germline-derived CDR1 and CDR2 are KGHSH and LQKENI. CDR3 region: CASSQLGGVVAFF. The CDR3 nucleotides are TGTGCCAGCTCCCAATTAGGGGGCGTCGTAGCTTTCTTT.

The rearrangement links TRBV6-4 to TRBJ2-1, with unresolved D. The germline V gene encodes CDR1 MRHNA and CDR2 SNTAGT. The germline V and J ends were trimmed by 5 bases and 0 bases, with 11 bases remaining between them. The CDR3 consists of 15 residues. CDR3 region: CASSRSGSSYNEQFF. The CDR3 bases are TGTGCCAGCAGTCGGTCTGGCAGCTCCTACAATGAGCAGTTCTTC.

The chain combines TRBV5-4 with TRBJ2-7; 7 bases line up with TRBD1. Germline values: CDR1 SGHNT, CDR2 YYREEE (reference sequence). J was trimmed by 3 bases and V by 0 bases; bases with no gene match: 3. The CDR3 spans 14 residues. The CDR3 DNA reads TGTGCCAGCAGCTTGGGACAGGGACGCTACGAGCAGTACTTC. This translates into CASSLGQGRYEQYF.

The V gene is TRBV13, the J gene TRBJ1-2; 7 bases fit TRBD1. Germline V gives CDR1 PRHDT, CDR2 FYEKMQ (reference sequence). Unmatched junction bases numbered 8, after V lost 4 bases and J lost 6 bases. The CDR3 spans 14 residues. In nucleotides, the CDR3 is TGTGCCAGCAGCTCATTGACAGGGTCTAATGGCTACACCTTC. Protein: CASSSLTGSNGYTF.

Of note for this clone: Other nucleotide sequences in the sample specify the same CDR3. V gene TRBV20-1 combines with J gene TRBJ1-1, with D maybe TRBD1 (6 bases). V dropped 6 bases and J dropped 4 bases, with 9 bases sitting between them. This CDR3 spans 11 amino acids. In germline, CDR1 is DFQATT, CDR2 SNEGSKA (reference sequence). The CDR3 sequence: CSAKGGTEAFF. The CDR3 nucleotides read TGCAGTGCAAAAGGGGGCACTGAAGCTTTCTTT.

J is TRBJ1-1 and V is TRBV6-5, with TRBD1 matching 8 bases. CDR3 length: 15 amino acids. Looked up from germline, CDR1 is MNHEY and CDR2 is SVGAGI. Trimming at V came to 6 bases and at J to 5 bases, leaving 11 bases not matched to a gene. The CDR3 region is CASRPLRTGTTEAFF. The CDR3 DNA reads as TGTGCCAGCAGACCACTCCGGACAGGGACGACTGAAGCTTTCTTT.

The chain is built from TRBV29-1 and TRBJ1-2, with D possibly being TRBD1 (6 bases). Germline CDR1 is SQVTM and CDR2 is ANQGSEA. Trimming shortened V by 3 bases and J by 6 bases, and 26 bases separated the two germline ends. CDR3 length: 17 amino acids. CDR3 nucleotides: TGCAGCGTTGATAAGGGACTAGGGGCAGGGGCAGGGGATGGCTACACCTTC. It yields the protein CSVDKGLGAGAGDGYTF.

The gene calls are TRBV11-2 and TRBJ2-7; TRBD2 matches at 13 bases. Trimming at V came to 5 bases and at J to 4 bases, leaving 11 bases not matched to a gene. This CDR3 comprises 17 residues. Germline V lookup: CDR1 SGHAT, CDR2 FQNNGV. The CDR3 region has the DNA TGTGCCAGCAGCCCCGAACTAGCGGGGGGGCCGGGATACGAGCAGTACTTC. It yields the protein CASSPELAGGPGYEQYF.

The CDR3 loop is CASSVADRDTEAFF. The CDR3 nucleotides are TGCGCCAGCAGCGTTGCGGACAGGGACACTGAAGCTTTCTTT. The chain uses TRBV5-1 and TRBJ1-1; 8 bases line up with TRBD1. The CDR3 length is 14 residues. CDR1 SGHRS and CDR2 YFSETQ come from the germline V gene. V shed 4 bases, J shed 3 bases, and the junction held 5 bases outside the gene matches.

The CDR3: CASTPGQDTGELFF. The CDR3 coding sequence is TGCGCCAGTACCCCTGGACAGGACACCGGGGAGCTGTTTTTT. This chain uses TRBV5-1 with TRBJ2-2, with TRBD1 identical over 7 bases. The CDR3 runs 14 residues. Looked up from germline, CDR1 is SGHRS and CDR2 is YFSETQ. Germline trimming cut 8 bases from V and 3 bases from J; bases unmatched to any gene: 7.

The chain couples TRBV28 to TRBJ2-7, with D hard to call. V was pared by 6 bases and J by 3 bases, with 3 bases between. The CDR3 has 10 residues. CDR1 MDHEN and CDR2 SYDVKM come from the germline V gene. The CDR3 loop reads CASSLYEQYF. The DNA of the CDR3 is TGTGCCAGCAGCCTCTACGAGCAGTACTTC.

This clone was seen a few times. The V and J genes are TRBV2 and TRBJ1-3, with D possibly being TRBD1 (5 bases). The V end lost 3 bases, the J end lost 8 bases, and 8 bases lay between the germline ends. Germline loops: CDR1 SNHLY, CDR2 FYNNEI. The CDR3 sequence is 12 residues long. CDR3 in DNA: TGTGCCAGCAGTGATAGGGGATACACCATATATTTT. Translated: CASSDRGYTIYF. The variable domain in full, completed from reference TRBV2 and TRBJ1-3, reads EPEVTQTPSHQVTQMGQEVILRCVPISNHLYFYWYRQILGQKVEFLVSFYNNEISEKSEIFDDQFSVERPDGSNFTLKIRSTKLEDSAMYFCASSDRGYTIYFGEGSWLTVV.

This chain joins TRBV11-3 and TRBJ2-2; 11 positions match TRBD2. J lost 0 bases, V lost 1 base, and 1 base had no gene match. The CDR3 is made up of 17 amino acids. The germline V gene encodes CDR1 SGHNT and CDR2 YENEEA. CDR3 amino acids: CASSLVAGGTNTGELFF. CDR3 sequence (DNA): TGTGCCAGCAGCTTAGTAGCGGGAGGGACGAACACCGGGGAGCTGTTTTTT.

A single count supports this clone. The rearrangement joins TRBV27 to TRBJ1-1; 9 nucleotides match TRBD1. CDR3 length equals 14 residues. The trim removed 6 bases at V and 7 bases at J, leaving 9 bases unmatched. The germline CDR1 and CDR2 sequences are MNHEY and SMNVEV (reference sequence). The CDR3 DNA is TGTGCCAGCAGGCTCGGGACAGGGTTATATGAAGCTTTCTTT. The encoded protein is CASRLGTGLYEAFF.

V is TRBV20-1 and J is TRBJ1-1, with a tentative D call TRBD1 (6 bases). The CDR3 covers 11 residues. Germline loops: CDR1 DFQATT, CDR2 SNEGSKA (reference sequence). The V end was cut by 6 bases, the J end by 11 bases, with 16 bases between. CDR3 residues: CSARTQGYAFF. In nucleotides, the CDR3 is TGCAGTGCCCGGACCCAGGGGTATGCTTTCTTT.

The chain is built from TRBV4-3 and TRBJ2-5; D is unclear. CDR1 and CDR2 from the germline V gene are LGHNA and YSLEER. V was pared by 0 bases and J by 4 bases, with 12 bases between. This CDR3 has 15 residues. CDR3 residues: CASSQELGNGETQYF. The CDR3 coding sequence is TGCGCCAGCAGCCAAGAGTTAGGGAACGGAGAGACCCAGTACTTC.

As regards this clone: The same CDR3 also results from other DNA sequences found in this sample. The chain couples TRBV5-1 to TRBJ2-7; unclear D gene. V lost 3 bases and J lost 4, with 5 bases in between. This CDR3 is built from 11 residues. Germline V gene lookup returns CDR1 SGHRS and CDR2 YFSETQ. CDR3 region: CASSSTYEQYF. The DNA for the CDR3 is TGCGCCAGCAGCTCCACATACGAGCAGTACTTC. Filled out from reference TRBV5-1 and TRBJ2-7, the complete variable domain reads KAGVTQTPRYLIKTRGQQVTLSCSPISGHRSVSWYQQTPGQGLQFLFEYFSETQRNKGNFPGRFSGRQFSNSRSEMNVSTLELGDSALYLCASSSTYEQYFGPGTRLTVT.

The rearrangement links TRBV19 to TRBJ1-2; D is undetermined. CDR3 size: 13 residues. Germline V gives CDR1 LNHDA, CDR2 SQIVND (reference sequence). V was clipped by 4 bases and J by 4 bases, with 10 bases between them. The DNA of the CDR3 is TGTGCCAGTAGTACCTCAGACACCTATGGCTACACCTTC. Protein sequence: CASSTSDTYGYTF.

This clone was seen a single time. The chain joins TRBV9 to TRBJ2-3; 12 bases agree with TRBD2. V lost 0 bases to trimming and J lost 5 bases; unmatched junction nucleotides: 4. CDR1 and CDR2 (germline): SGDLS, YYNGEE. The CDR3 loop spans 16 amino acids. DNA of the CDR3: TGTGCCAGCAGCGTAGCTCCGGGACTAGCGGGAGATACGCAGTATTTT. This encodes CASSVAPGLAGDTQYF.

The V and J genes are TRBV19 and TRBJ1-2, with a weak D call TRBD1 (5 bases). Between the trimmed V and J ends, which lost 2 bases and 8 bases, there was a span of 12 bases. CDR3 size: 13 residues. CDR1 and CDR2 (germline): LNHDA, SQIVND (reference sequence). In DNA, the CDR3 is TGTGCCAGTAGTATACAGGGACGTTGGGGCTACACCTTC. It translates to CASSIQGRWGYTF.

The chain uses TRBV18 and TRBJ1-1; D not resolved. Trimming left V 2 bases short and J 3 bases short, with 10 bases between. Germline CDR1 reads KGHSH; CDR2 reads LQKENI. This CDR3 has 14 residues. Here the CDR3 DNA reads TGTGCCAGCTCACCAACATTCGGTTACACTGAAGCTTTCTTT. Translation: CASSPTFGYTEAFF.

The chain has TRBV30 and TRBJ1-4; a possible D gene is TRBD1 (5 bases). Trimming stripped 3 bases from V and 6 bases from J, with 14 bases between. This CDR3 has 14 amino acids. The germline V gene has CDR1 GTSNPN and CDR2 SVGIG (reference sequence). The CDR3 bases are TGTGCCTGGAGCGCGACAGCGTTGTATGAAAAACTGTTTTTT. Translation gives CAWSATALYEKLFF. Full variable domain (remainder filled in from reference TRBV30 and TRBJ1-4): SQTIHQWPATLVQPVGSPLSLECTVEGTSNPNLYWYRQAAGRGLQLLFYSVGIGQISSEVPQNLSASRPQDRQFILSSKKLLLSDSGFYLCAWSATALYEKLFFGSGTQLSVL.

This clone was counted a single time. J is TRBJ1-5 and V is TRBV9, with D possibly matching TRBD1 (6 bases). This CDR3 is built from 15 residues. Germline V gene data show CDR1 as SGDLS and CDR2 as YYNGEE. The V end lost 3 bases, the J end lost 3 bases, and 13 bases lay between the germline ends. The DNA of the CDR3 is TGTGCCAGCAGCGAGGCCGGACAGTTCAATCAGCCCCAGCATTTT. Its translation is CASSEAGQFNQPQHF.

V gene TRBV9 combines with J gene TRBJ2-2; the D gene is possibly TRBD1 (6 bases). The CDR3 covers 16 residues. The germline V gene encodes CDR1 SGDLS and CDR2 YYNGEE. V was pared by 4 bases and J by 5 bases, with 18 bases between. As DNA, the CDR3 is TGTGCCAGCAGCCCAGACCGGACAGCTAGAACCGGGGAGCTGTTTTTT. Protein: CASSPDRTARTGELFF.

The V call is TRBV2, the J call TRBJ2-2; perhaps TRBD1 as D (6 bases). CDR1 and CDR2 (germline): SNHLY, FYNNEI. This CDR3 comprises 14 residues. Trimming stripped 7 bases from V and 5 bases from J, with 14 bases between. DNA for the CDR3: TGTGCCAGCACCATACAACAGGGAACCGGGGAGCTGTTTTTT. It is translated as CASTIQQGTGELFF.

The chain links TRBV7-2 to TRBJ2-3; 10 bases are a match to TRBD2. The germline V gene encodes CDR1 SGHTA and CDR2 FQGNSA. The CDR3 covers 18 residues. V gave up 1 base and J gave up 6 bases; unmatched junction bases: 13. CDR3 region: CASSLGLAGVGGSDTQYF. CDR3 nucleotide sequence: TGTGCCAGCAGCTTAGGGCTAGCGGGAGTCGGGGGGTCGGATACGCAGTATTTT.

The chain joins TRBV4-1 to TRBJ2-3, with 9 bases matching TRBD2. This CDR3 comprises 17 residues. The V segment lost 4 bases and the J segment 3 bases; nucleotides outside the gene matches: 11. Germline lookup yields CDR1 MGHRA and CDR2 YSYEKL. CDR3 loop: CASSLLSLAGSTDTQYF. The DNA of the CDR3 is TGCGCCAGCAGCCTTCTCTCCCTAGCGGGGAGTACAGATACGCAGTATTTT.

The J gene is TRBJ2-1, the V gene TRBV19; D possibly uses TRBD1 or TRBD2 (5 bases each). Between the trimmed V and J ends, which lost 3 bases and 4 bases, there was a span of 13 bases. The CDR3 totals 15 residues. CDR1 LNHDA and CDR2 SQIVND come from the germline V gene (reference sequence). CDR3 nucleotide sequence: TGTGCCAGTAGTATTGGGACGCCCCAGTACAATGAGCAGTTCTTC. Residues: CASSIGTPQYNEQFF.

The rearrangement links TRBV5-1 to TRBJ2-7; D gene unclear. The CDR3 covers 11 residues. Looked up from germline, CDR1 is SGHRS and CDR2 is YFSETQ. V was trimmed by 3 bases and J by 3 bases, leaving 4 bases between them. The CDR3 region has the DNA TGCGCCAGCAGCTCCAACTACGAGCAGTACTTC. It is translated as CASSSNYEQYF.

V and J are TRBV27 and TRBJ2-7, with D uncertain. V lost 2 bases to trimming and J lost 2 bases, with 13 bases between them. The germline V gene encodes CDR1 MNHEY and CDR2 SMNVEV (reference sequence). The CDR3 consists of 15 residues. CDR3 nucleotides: TGTGCCAGCAGTTTAGGGGTGGGCAGCGCCTACGAGCAGTACTTC. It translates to CASSLGVGSAYEQYF.

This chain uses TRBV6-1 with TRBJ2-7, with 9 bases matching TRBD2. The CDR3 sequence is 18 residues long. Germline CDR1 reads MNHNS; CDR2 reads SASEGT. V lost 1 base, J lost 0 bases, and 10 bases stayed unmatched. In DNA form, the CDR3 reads TGTGCCAGCAGTGAAGAAAAGCGGGGGGCTTACAGCTCCTACGAGCAGTACTTC. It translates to CASSEEKRGAYSSYEQYF.